What follows are 6 T cell receptor beta chains derived from one specimen sequenced in a study of T cell responses to AZD1222 COVID-19 vaccine (dated by TCRdb to the early 2020s). The intended sense of this specimen's time point label: baseline before first vaccination. Libraries were made using the immunoSEQ multiplex PCR assay. The table comes from immuneACCESS by way of TCRdb, which keeps in-frame sequences with V and J called. Part of the clones is missing from these tables; in studies checked, under half for an unresolved V gene and the rest for unknown reasons. For this sample the table gives 140,000 or so clones, of which roughly 90% were detected only once. Approximately 4.5% of the sample is held by the ten biggest clonotypes. The material was peripheral blood, obtained on day 0 of AZD1222 vaccination. The receptors derive from an adult in good health.

The chain recombines TRBV25-1 with TRBJ1-1; no definite D call. This CDR3 has 12 amino acids. CDR1 is MGHDK and CDR2 is SYGVNS in the germline V gene. With 2 bases removed from V and 12 bases from J, the gap between germline ends came to 13 bases. The CDR3 DNA sequence: TGTGCCAGCAGTGAAGAGGGCCGGAGGCCTTTCTTT. Encoded protein: CASSEEGRRPFF.

V and J are TRBV4-1 and TRBJ1-2, with D hard to call. CDR1 MGHRA and CDR2 YSYEKL come from the germline V gene. Trimming left V 1 base short and J 7 bases short, with 10 bases between. This CDR3 comprises 13 residues. DNA for the CDR3: TGCGCCAGCAGCCAAGTATCCGGGAGTGGCTACACCTTC. It specifies CASSQVSGSGYTF.

For this clone: Other DNA sequences in this specimen translate into the identical CDR3. The genes are TRBV27 and TRBJ2-7, with 7 bases identical to TRBD2. The CDR3 loop spans 18 amino acids. The junction had 18 bases not matched to a gene; V was cut back by 2 bases and J by 5 bases. Per germline, CDR1 MNHEY and CDR2 SMNVEV (reference sequence). The CDR3 bases are TGTGCCAGCAGTTTAAGGCCCCCTGTGTGGGAGGGCCCGGACGAGCAGTACTTC. It is translated as CASSLRPPVWEGPDEQYF.

The chain's CDR3 is CASSLGQDYYGYTF. Here the CDR3 DNA reads TGTGCCAGCAGCTTAGGACAGGACTACTATGGCTACACCTTC. This rearrangement joins TRBV13 to TRBJ1-2; D is possibly TRBD1 (5 bases). Germline V gene data show CDR1 as PRHDT and CDR2 as FYEKMQ (reference sequence). The CDR3 spans 14 residues. Deletions cut 0 bases from V and 3 bases from J, with 8 bases between.

This clone occurred once. CDR3 loop: CASSPGDRWNTEAFF. CDR3 nucleotide sequence: TGCGCCAGCAGCCCGGGGGACAGGTGGAACACTGAAGCTTTCTTT. The V gene is TRBV5-1, the J gene TRBJ1-1, with TRBD1 matching 8 bases. V shed 4 bases, J shed 1 base, and the junction held 6 bases outside the gene matches. The CDR3 extends over 15 amino acids. Germline loops: CDR1 SGHRS, CDR2 YFSETQ.

This clone came up once. An end of the junction differs from the germline gene, which may be a read error. The chain links TRBV7-7 to TRBJ2-1, with 8 nucleotides matching TRBD1. Germline values: CDR1 SSHAT, CDR2 FNYEAQ (reference sequence). This CDR3 spans 15 amino acids. The CDR3 sequence: CASSRGQGAYNEQFF. The DNA for the CDR3 is TGTGCTAGCAGCCGCGGACAGGGAGCCTACAATGAGCAGTTCTTC.